Presented here are 24 T cell receptor beta chains from one specimen sequenced in a study of beta chain features in type 1 diabetes. The antigens for these receptors are not known. Whole-study findings and limits: For Type 1 diabetes patients, all four CD4+ subsets carried TCRB CDR3s that were moderately but significantly shorter.

What was sequenced were expressed TCRB transcripts, since all of the isolated RNA had been reverse transcribed. Assay used: immunoSEQ multiplex PCR; TCRdb lists only in-frame clones, some missing. The repertoire consists of hundreds of thousands of clones, with about 14% occurring once and the leading ten covering 0.035% to 0.04%. Input material: naive CD4+ T cells from blood. Source of these receptors: a man younger than 35 with type 1 diabetes.

The chain has TRBV6-5 and TRBJ2-2, with D hard to call. Trimming removed 2 bases at V and 1 base at J, with 11 bases between. The CDR3 loop spans 16 amino acids. The germline V gene encodes CDR1 MNHEY and CDR2 SVGAGI. The CDR3 DNA reads as TGTGCCAGCAGTTACGGGCCAGGCCGGAACACCGGGGAGCTGTTTTTT. Its translation: CASSYGPGRNTGELFF.

This sequence joins TRBV15 and TRBJ2-2; D uncertain. V lost 2 bases and J 3 bases, leaving 7 bases between the germline ends. The CDR3 covers 14 residues. The germline V gene encodes CDR1 LNHNV and CDR2 YYDKDF (reference sequence). CDR3 in amino acids: CATSRNWDTGELFF. As DNA, the CDR3 is TGTGCCACCAGCAGAAACTGGGACACCGGGGAGCTGTTTTTT.

Here the CDR3 DNA reads TGTGCCAGCAGCCACGGACTAGCGGGGGGCATCGGGGAGCTGTTTTTT. It codes for CASSHGLAGGIGELFF. The chain joins TRBV4-2 to TRBJ2-2; TRBD2 agrees at 14 bases. The V and J ends lost 3 bases and 7 bases, in that order; junction bases with no gene match: 4. The CDR3 sequence is 16 residues long. Per the germline V gene, CDR1 is LGHNA and CDR2 is YNFKEQ.

This chain links TRBV18 with TRBJ2-1; no firm D call. The V gene's germline CDR1 is KGHSH and CDR2 LQKENI. The CDR3 runs to 13 residues. Deletions cut 0 bases from V and 10 bases from J, with 10 bases between. The chain's CDR3 is CASSPPSTSEQFF. The CDR3 coding sequence is TGTGCCAGCTCACCACCGTCTACCAGCGAGCAGTTCTTC.

This clone was counted between two and nine times. This chain links TRBV5-4 with TRBJ1-2, with 8 bases aligning to TRBD1. V lost 1 base to trimming and J lost 2 bases; unmatched junction nucleotides: 1. CDR1 is SGHNT, CDR2 YYREEE, per germline (reference sequence). The CDR3 loop spans 14 amino acids. DNA for the CDR3: TGTGCCAGCAGCTTGTCAGGGGGCAACTATGGCTACACCTTC. Translating it yields CASSLSGGNYGYTF.

The rearrangement joins TRBV6-1 to TRBJ1-5; D perhaps matches TRBD1 (6 bases). Germline CDR1 MNHNS, CDR2 SASEGT. The CDR3 is 14 residues long. V gave up 8 bases and J gave up 4 bases, with 15 bases separating them. CDR3 protein: CASVRGPGNQPQHF. CDR3 nucleotides: TGTGCCAGCGTCCGGGGGCCCGGTAATCAGCCCCAGCATTTT.

V is TRBV9 and J is TRBJ2-5; the D is unclear. The CDR3 extends over 15 amino acids. The ends were cut back, 0 bases at V and 8 bases at J, with 17 bases in the middle. From germline, CDR1 is SGDLS and CDR2 YYNGEE. The CDR3 DNA reads as TGTGCCAGCAGCGTAGTCGACGGGTCCTGGCAAACCCAGTACTTC. Amino acid sequence: CASSVVDGSWQTQYF.

The genes are TRBV7-9 and TRBJ2-7, with TRBD2 matching 14 bases. Trimming removed 5 bases from V and 4 bases from J; junction bases left unmatched: 7. Germline V gene data show CDR1 as SEHNR and CDR2 as FQNEAQ (reference sequence). CDR3 length: 16 amino acids. DNA for the CDR3: TGTGCCAGCAGCCCCGGGACTAGCGGGGGATTGTACGAGCAGTACTTC. Its translation: CASSPGTSGGLYEQYF.

The CDR3 nucleotides are TGCAGCGTTGAGGGGGGTCTTTTCCGAGAGACCCAGTACTTC. It is translated as CSVEGGLFRETQYF. The chain uses TRBV29-1 and TRBJ2-5; perhaps TRBD2 as D (6 bases). The germline CDR1 and CDR2 sequences are SQVTM and ANQGSEA. Trimming took 3 bases from V and 4 from J, leaving 15 bases between them. The CDR3 has 14 residues. The full variable domain, with the rest looked up from reference TRBV29-1 and TRBJ2-5, is SAVISQKPSRDICQRGTSLTIQCQVDSQVTMMFWYRQQPGQSLTLIATANQGSEATYESGFVIDKFPISRPNLTFSTLTVSNMSPEDSSIYLCSVEGGLFRETQYFGPGTRLLVL.

J is TRBJ2-3 and V is TRBV30, with TRBD2 identical over 9 bases. V was clipped by 2 bases and J by 6 bases; unmatched bases: 3. Germline V gene sequence: CDR1 GTSNPN, CDR2 SVGIG (reference sequence). The CDR3 contains 13 residues. Written as DNA, the CDR3 is TGTGCCTGGAGTACCCTAGCGGGGGATACGCAGTATTTT. Protein product: CAWSTLAGDTQYF.

In its sample, this clone was seen a few times. This chain joins TRBV28 and TRBJ1-2; no firm D call. With 5 bases removed from V and 5 bases from J, the gap between germline ends came to 18 bases. The CDR3 spans 15 residues. Germline-derived CDR1 and CDR2 are MDHEN and SYDVKM. CDR3 residues: CASSPQIGPPYGYTF. The CDR3 DNA follows: TGTGCCAGCAGTCCCCAGATAGGGCCGCCGTATGGCTACACCTTC.

This clone has just a few counts. The V and J genes are TRBV6-1 and TRBJ2-3, with D tentatively TRBD2 (6 bases). The CDR3 runs 14 residues. With 3 bases removed from V and 2 bases from J, the gap between germline ends came to 9 bases. The germline gives CDR1 MNHNS, CDR2 SASEGT. The CDR3: CASSEGGNTDTQYF. Written as DNA, the CDR3 is TGTGCCAGCAGTGAGGGGGGAAACACAGATACGCAGTATTTT.

This chain uses TRBV6-5 with TRBJ1-1; a possible D gene is TRBD1 (5 bases). Germline V gives CDR1 MNHEY, CDR2 SVGAGI. V dropped 6 bases and J dropped 5 bases, with 10 bases sitting between them. This CDR3 has 12 amino acids. The CDR3 sequence: CASRRGLTEAFF. The DNA for the CDR3 is TGTGCCAGCAGAAGGGGTTTGACTGAAGCTTTCTTT.

V and J are TRBV30 and TRBJ2-1, with D perhaps matching TRBD1 (6 bases). V was cut by 5 bases and J by 1 base, with 18 bases left in between. CDR1 is GTSNPN and CDR2 is SVGIG in the germline V gene (reference sequence). CDR3 length: 16 residues. CDR3 sequence reads: CAWGGRASLSYNEQFF. CDR3 bases: TGTGCCTGGGGGGGCCGGGCTAGTCTTTCCTACAATGAGCAGTTCTTC.

CDR3 bases: TGTGCCACCAGCAGGGATCCGGGACCGCCATACGAGCAGTACTTC. Amino acids: CATSRDPGPPYEQYF. The genes are TRBV15 and TRBJ2-7; D assignment may be TRBD1 or TRBD2 (5 bases each). Germline V gene sequence: CDR1 LNHNV, CDR2 YYDKDF (reference sequence). The CDR3 is made up of 15 amino acids. V shed 3 bases and J shed 4 bases, with 16 bases lying between them.

This clone was seen only a few times. The gene calls are TRBV29-1 and TRBJ1-3; unclear D gene. V was trimmed by 6 bases and J by 0 bases, leaving 12 bases between them. This CDR3 region has 14 residues. Per the germline V gene, CDR1 is SQVTM and CDR2 is ANQGSEA. In nucleotides, the CDR3 is TGCAGCGTGAGGGAACAGAACTCTGGAAACACCATATATTTT. Translated: CSVREQNSGNTIYF.

In this sample, this clone turned up a few times. V is TRBV12-5 and J is TRBJ2-1, with D maybe TRBD2 (5 bases). The V and J ends lost 2 bases and 9 bases respectively, with 14 bases between them. This CDR3 is 14 amino acids long. Germline V CDR1 and CDR2: LGHNT, FRNRAP. The DNA of the CDR3 is TGTGCTAGTGGTTTGTGGCCGGGATTAGGTGAGCAGTTCTTC. It encodes CASGLWPGLGEQFF.

This clone was seen more than once but under ten times. This chain uses TRBV6-1 with TRBJ1-1; D is undetermined. This CDR3 is built from 15 residues. The V end was cut by 8 bases, the J end by 2 bases, with 18 bases between. Germline V gene data show CDR1 as MNHNS and CDR2 as SASEGT. The CDR3 region has the DNA TGTGCCAGCTTCGGAGGCGGGCTGCCCAACACTGAAGCTTTCTTT. Translated: CASFGGGLPNTEAFF.

This chain links TRBV5-1 with TRBJ2-7, with D possibly matching TRBD2 (5 bases). This CDR3 is built from 16 residues. The V and J ends lost 0 bases and 2 bases respectively, with 15 bases between them. CDR1 is SGHRS, CDR2 YFSETQ, per germline. CDR3 amino acids: CASSLASGGPPYEQYF. In DNA form, the CDR3 reads TGCGCCAGCAGCTTGGCATCGGGCGGGCCACCCTACGAGCAGTACTTC.

This clone appeared a few times. V usage is TRBV6-1 and J usage is TRBJ2-7; 7 bases agree with TRBD2. The trim removed 5 bases at V and 0 bases at J, leaving 1 base unmatched. This CDR3 has 13 residues. CDR1 and CDR2 (germline): MNHNS, SASEGT. Here the CDR3 DNA reads TGTGCCAGCAGTCGGGAGGCCTCCTACGAGCAGTACTTC. It is translated as CASSREASYEQYF.

This clone was seen only a few times. The V call is TRBV7-2, the J call TRBJ1-5; D is perhaps TRBD1 (5 bases). The CDR3 is 15 residues long. The germline V gene encodes CDR1 SGHTA and CDR2 FQGNSA. Trimming removed 2 bases from V and 6 bases from J, with 14 bases in between. CDR3 amino acids: CASSLLPGGGQPQHF. CDR3 nucleotides: TGTGCCAGCAGCTTATTGCCGGGGGGAGGTCAGCCCCAGCATTTT.

This clone has just a few counts. The chain links TRBV4-3 to TRBJ2-1, with 12 bases matching TRBD2. Trimming removed 2 bases from V and 8 bases from J; junction bases left unmatched: 7. CDR1 is LGHNA and CDR2 is YSLEER in the germline V gene. The CDR3 runs to 16 residues. The CDR3 DNA is TGCGCCAGCAGCCAACCGACTAGCGGGAGTAAAGATGAGCAGTTCTTC. Encoded protein: CASSQPTSGSKDEQFF.

This clone was counted a few times. The chain links TRBV7-2 to TRBJ2-5, with 9 bases matching TRBD2. CDR1 is SGHTA and CDR2 is FQGNSA in the germline V gene. The CDR3 consists of 15 residues. V was pared by 5 bases and J by 5 bases, with 9 bases of the junction left unmatched. The CDR3 sequence: CASSQRRLAVETQYF. DNA of the CDR3: TGTGCCAGCAGCCAGCGAAGACTAGCGGTTGAGACCCAGTACTTC.

This clone was seen a handful of times. This rearrangement joins TRBV7-3 to TRBJ2-5; 7 bases map to TRBD1. There are 15 residues in the CDR3. Losses at the gene ends were 1 base for V and 3 bases for J; bases not matched to a gene: 5. Germline-derived CDR1 and CDR2 are SGHTA and FQGTGA. The CDR3 DNA reads TGTGCCAGCAGCTTAAGTGGGACAGTTGAAGAGACCCAGTACTTC. It specifies CASSLSGTVEETQYF.